This is a list of T cell receptor beta chains from one sample in a study of T-cell memory formation after mild COVID-19. TCRdb re-analysed the 5' RACE reads in MiXCR, keeping a single row per CDR3 protein. Of approximately 88,000 distinct CDR3 sequences in the sample, more than 20% were seen once. Sequenced: PBMCs or a T cell subset sorted from them (not recorded which). These receptors originate from a man aged 18-30 years who had mild COVID-19 (a few samples of this study predate the infection). Cell type and time point are not known. Both conserved end residues are part of each CDR3. The D gene is left open where the match is weak. Only some rows state a clone size, as once, few, many or a class for expanded clones.

V,D,J,size,DNA,CDR3
TRBV12-3/TRBV12-4,-,TRBJ2-3,-,TGTGCCAGCAGCCCCCCCCGCACAGATACGCAGTATTTT,CASSPPRTDTQYF
TRBV11-2,-,TRBJ1-1,few,TGTGCCAGCAGCCGCCCCGAGGGCATTGGTTGGACTGAAGCTTTCTTT,CASSRPEGIGWTEAFF
TRBV9,-,TRBJ2-2,few,TGTGCCAGCAGCGTAGGGTCGACGTCTGCCGGGGAGCTGTTTTTT,CASSVGSTSAGELFF
TRBV4-3,-,TRBJ1-1,-,TGCGCCAGCAGCCAAATAGGGGGCACTGAAGCTTTCTTT,CASSQIGGTEAFF
TRBV28,-,TRBJ1-5,-,TGTGCCAGCAGTAGGACGGGGGGGGACCGTCAGCCCCAGCATTTT,CASSRTGGDRQPQHF
TRBV11-2,-,TRBJ2-5,-,TGTGGCAGCAGCTTAGGTGGCAGGGCCCAGTACTTC,CGSSLGGRAQYF
TRBV12-3/TRBV12-4,-,TRBJ2-2,many,TGTGCCACGCGTAGCTGGGGGAACACCGGGGAGCTGTTTTTT,CATRSWGNTGELFF
TRBV27,TRBD2,TRBJ2-1,-,TGTGCCAGCAGTCCACTAACTAGCGGGGGAAACAATGAGCAGTTCTTC,CASSPLTSGGNNEQFF
TRBV9,-,TRBJ2-1,-,TGTGCCAGCAGCCCCGACCCATCCCCCGGGCAGTTCTTC,CASSPDPSPGQFF
TRBV27,-,TRBJ1-1,-,TGTGCCGCTGCTCGGGGCCAGGTTACTGAAGCTTTCTTT,CAAARGQVTEAFF
TRBV14,-,TRBJ2-2,-,TGTGCCAGCAGCCAAGGGATTGACGGGGAGCTGTTTTTT,CASSQGIDGELFF
TRBV9,-,TRBJ1-2,-,TGTGCCAGCAGCGTACTCGCAGGGACCTTAGGAGAGGATGGCTACACCTTC,CASSVLAGTLGEDGYTF
TRBV4-3,TRBD1,TRBJ2-7,-,TGCGCCAGCAGCCAAGAAGGGCTCCAGGGGGCGGACGAGCAGTACTTC,CASSQEGLQGADEQYF
TRBV9,-,TRBJ2-2,-,TGTGCCAGCAGCGTAGAGAAGGAGACCACCGGGGAGCTGTTTTTT,CASSVEKETTGELFF
TRBV13,-,TRBJ1-1,-,TGTGCCAGCAGCGAGACACATAGGGACACTGAAGCTTTCTTT,CASSETHRDTEAFF
TRBV6-5,-,TRBJ1-1,-,TGTGCCAGCAGTACCCTGGGTGGCACTGAAGCTTTCTTT,CASSTLGGTEAFF
TRBV7-9,TRBD1,TRBJ2-1,-,TGTGCCAGCAGCTACAGGGGGCCCCAGGAGCAGTTCTTC,CASSYRGPQEQFF
TRBV9,-,TRBJ2-7,few,TGTGCCAGCAGCCCCTTCGGGGCCTACGAGCAGTACTTC,CASSPFGAYEQYF
TRBV7-9,TRBD1,TRBJ1-3,few,TGTGCCAGCAGCTTAGGGACAGGCTCTGGAAACACCATATATTTT,CASSLGTGSGNTIYF
TRBV6-5,-,TRBJ2-7,few,TGTGCCAGCAGTTACTCCGGGGGGCCCCTCCAGGAGTACTTC,CASSYSGGPLQEYF
TRBV5-1,-,TRBJ2-1,few,TGCGCCAGCAGCTTGGAGTTGGGGGGCCCCTACAATGAGCAGTTCTTC,CASSLELGGPYNEQFF
TRBV29-1,-,TRBJ2-2,few,TGCAGCGCCCTGAGGTCGGACACCGGGGAGCTGTTTTTT,CSALRSDTGELFF
TRBV5-6,-,TRBJ2-3,few,TGTGCCAGCAGCTTGCACGACAGAAGTCACACAGATACGCAGTATTTT,CASSLHDRSHTDTQYF
TRBV21-1,-,TRBJ2-3,few,TGTGCCAGCAGCAAAGCCCTCCGTGGGGGCACAGATACGCAGTATTTT,CASSKALRGGTDTQYF
TRBV4-1,TRBD2,TRBJ2-1,-,TGCGCCAGCAGCCCCCGCGGGACTAGCGGGGCTGAGCAGTTCTTC,CASSPRGTSGAEQFF
TRBV7-2,TRBD2,TRBJ2-3,few,TGTGCCAGCAGCAAAACTAGCGGGGTTTTAGATACGCAGTATTTT,CASSKTSGVLDTQYF
TRBV4-1,TRBD2,TRBJ2-5,few,TGCGCCAGCAGCCAGGGGCAGCGGGGCCTTCTCGAGACCCAGTACTTC,CASSQGQRGLLETQYF
TRBV12-5,-,TRBJ1-5,-,TGTGCTAGTGGTTTGCCAGGGGTGAGTCAGCCCCAGCATTTT,CASGLPGVSQPQHF
TRBV5-4,-,TRBJ1-5,-,TGTGCCAGCAGCTCGGAAAATCAGCCCCAGCATTTT,CASSSENQPQHF
TRBV7-8,-,TRBJ2-7,few,TGTGCCAGCAGCTTAGGGGACTGGGGGACCTACGAGCAGTACTTC,CASSLGDWGTYEQYF
TRBV4-3,-,TRBJ1-2,few,TGCGCCAGCAGCCAAGACAGCTCTAACTATGGCTACACCTTC,CASSQDSSNYGYTF